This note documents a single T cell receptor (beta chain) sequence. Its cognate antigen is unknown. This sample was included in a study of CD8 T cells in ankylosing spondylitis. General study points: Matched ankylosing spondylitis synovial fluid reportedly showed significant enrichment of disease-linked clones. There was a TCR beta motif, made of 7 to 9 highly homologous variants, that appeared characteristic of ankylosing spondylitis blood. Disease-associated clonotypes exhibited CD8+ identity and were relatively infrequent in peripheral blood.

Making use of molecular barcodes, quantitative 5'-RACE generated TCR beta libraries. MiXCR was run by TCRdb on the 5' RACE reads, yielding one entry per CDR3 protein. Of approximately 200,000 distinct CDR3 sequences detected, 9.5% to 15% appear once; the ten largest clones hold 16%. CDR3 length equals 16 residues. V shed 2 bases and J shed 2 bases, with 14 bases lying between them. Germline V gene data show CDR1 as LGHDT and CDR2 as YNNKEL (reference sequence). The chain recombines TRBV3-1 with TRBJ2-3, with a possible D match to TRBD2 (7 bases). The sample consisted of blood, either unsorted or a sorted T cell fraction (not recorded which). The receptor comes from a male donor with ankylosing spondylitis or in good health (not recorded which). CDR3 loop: CASSQIGRGPTDTQYF. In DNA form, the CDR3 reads TGTGCCAGCAGCCAAATTGGGCGGGGGCCCACAGATACGCAGTATTTT.